This T cell receptor beta chain was captured by sequencing in a study of blood T cell repertoires in COVID-19. About the study: Sources were T cells, B-cell-depleted T cells, or PBMCs; the material itself was cDNA or gDNA.

Trimming took 5 bases from V and 8 from J, leaving 18 bases between them. Germline CDR1 and CDR2: SEHNR and FQNEAQ (reference sequence). The CDR3 loop spans 15 amino acids. Repertoires were generated with immunoSEQ multiplex PCR, while TCRdb's copy carries only in-frame clones and drops some. The top ten hold 25% to 30% of the sample, which has about 150,000 clones, roughly 80% seen once. J is TRBJ1-4 and V is TRBV7-9; weak D call: TRBD1 (6 bases). Sample: peripheral blood. The sequence was obtained from a woman between 55 and 75 years old with acute or convalescent COVID-19. CDR3 protein: CASSRLQGGYEKLFF. CDR3 nucleotide sequence: TGTGCCAGCAGCCGCCTACAGGGTGGGTACGAAAAACTGTTTTTT.